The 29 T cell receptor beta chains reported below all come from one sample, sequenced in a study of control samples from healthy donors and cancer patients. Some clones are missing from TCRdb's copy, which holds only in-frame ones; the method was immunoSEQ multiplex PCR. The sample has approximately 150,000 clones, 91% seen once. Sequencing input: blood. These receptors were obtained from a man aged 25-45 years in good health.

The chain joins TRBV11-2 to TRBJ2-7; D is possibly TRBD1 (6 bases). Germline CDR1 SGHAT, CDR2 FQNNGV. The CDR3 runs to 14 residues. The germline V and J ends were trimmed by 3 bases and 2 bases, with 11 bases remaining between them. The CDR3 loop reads CASSLGQYTYEQYF. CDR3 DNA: TGTGCCAGCAGCTTGGGACAATACACCTACGAGCAGTACTTC.

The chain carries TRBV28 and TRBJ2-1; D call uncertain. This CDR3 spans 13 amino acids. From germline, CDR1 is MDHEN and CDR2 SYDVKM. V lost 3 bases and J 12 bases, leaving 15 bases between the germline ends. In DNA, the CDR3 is TGTGCCAGCAGTTTGGGTACAAGTATTGGGCAGTTCTTC. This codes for CASSLGTSIGQFF. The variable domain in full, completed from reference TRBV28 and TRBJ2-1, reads DVKVTQSSRYLVKRTGEKVFLECVQDMDHENMFWYRQDPGLGLRLIYFSYDVKMKEKGDIPEGYSVSREKKERFSLILESASTNQTSMYLCASSLGTSIGQFFGPGTRLTVL.

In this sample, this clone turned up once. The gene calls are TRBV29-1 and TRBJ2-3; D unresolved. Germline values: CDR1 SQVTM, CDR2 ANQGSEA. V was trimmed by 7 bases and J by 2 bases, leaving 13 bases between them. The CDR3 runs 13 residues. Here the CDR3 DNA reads TGCAGCGCCCTACAGTTTTCCACAGATACGCAGTATTTT. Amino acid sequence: CSALQFSTDTQYF.

This CDR3 is CASSASGPGGYGYTF. Here the CDR3 DNA reads TGTGCCAGCAGCGCTTCGGGCCCTGGGGGTTATGGCTACACCTTC. The rearrangement uses TRBV5-6 and TRBJ1-2; possibly TRBD1 for D (5 bases). Trimming left V 4 bases short and J 5 bases short, with 18 bases between. Per the germline V gene, CDR1 is SGHDT and CDR2 is YYEEEE. This CDR3 is built from 15 residues.

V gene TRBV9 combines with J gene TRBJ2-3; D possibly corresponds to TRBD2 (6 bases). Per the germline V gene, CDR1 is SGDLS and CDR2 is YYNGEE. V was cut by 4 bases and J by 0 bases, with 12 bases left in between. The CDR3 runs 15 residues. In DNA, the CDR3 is TGTGCCAGCAGCCCGGGGCGGGGTAGCACAGATACGCAGTATTTT. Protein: CASSPGRGSTDTQYF.

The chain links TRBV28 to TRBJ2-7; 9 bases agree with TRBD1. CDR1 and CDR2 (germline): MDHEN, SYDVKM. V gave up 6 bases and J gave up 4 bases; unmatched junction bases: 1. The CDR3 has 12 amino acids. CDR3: CASRDRGYEQYF. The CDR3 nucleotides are TGTGCCAGCAGAGACAGGGGGTACGAGCAGTACTTC.

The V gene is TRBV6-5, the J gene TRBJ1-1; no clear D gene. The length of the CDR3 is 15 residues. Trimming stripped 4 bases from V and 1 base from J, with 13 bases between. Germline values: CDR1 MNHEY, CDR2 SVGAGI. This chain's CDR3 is CASSSRFAANTEAFF. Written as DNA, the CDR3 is TGTGCCAGCAGTTCCCGTTTTGCAGCGAACACTGAAGCTTTCTTT.

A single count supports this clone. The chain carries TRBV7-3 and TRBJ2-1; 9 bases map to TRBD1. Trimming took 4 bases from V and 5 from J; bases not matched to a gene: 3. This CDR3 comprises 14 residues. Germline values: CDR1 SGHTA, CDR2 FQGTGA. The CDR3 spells CASSSGTGNNEQFF. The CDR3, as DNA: TGTGCCAGCAGCTCAGGGACAGGGAACAATGAGCAGTTCTTC. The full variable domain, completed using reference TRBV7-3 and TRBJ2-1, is GAGVSQTPSNKVTEKGKYVELRCDPISGHTALYWYRQSLGQGPEFLIYFQGTGAADDSGLPNDRFFAVRPEGSVSTLKIQRTERGDSAVYLCASSSGTGNNEQFFGPGTRLTVL.

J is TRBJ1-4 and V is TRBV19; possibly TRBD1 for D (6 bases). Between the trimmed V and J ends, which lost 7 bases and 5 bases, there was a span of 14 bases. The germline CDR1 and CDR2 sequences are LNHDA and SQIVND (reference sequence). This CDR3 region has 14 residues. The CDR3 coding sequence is TGTGCCAGTACGTACCGGGACACAAATGAAAAACTGTTTTTT. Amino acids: CASTYRDTNEKLFF.

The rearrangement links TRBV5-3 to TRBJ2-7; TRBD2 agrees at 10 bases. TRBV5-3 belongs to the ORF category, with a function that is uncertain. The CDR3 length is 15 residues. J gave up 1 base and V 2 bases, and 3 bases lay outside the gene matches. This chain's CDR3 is CARSLRLAGSYEQYF. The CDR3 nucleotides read TGTGCCAGAAGCTTACGACTAGCGGGTTCCTACGAGCAGTACTTC.

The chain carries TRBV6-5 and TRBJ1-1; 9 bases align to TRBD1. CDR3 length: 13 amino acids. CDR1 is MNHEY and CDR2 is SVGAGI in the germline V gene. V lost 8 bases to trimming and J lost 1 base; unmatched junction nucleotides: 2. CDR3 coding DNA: TGTGCCAGCTCGGACAGGGGGAACACTGAAGCTTTCTTT. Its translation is CASSDRGNTEAFF.

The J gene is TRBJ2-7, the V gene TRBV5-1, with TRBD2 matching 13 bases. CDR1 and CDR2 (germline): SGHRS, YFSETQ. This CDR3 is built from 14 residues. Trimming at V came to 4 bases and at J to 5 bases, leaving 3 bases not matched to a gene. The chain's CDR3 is CASSQGTSGDEQYF. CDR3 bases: TGCGCCAGCAGCCAGGGGACTAGCGGGGACGAGCAGTACTTC.

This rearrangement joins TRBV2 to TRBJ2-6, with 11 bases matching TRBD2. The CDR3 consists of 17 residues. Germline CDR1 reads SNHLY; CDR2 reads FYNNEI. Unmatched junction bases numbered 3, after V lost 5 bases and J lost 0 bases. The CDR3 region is CASSTSGGLSGANVLTF. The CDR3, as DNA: TGTGCCAGCAGTACTAGCGGGGGTCTCTCTGGGGCCAACGTCCTGACTTTC.

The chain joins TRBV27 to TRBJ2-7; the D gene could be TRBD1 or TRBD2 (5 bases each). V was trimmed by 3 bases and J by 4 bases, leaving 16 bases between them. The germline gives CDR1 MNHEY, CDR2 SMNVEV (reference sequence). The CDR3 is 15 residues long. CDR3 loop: CASSLEAGNTYEQYF. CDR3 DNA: TGTGCCAGCAGTTTGGAGGCAGGGAATACGTACGAGCAGTACTTC.

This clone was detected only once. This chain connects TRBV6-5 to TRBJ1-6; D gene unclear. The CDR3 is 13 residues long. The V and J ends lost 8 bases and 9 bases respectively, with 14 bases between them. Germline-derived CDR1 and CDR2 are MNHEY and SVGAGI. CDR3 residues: CASGLQNISPLHF. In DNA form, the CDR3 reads TGTGCCAGCGGTCTACAGAATATTTCACCCCTCCACTTT.

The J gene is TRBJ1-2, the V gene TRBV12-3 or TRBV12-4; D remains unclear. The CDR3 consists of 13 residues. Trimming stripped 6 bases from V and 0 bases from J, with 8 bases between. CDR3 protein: CASSGSSNYGYTF. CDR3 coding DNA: TGTGCCAGCAGCGGATCTTCTAACTATGGCTACACCTTC.

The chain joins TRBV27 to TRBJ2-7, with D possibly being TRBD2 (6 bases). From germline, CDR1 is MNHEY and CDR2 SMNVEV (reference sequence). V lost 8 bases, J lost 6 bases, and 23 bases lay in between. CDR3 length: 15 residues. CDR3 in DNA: TGTGCCAGCCCAACCCTGAGGGGAGGTAAAGTCGAGCAGTACTTC. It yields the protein CASPTLRGGKVEQYF.

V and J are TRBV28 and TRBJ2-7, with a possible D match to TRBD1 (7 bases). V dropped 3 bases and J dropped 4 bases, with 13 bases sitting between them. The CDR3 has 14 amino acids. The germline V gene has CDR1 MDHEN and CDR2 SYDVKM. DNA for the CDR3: TGTGCCAGCAGTTTCTCAGGGGGGACTTACGAGCAGTACTTC. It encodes CASSFSGGTYEQYF.

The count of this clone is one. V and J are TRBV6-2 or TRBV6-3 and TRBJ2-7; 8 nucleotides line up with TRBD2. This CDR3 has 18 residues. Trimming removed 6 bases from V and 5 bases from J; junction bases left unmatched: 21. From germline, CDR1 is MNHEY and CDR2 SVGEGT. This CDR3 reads CASSPGSRLALVFHEQYF. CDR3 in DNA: TGTGCCAGCAGCCCCGGAAGCCGACTAGCGCTAGTTTTCCACGAGCAGTACTTC.

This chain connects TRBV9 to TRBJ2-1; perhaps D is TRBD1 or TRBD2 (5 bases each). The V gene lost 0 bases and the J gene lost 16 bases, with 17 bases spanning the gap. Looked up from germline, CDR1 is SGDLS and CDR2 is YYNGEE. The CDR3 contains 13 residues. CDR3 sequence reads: CASSVGGLQGRFF. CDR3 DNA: TGTGCCAGCAGCGTAGGAGGGCTCCAGGGTCGATTCTTC.

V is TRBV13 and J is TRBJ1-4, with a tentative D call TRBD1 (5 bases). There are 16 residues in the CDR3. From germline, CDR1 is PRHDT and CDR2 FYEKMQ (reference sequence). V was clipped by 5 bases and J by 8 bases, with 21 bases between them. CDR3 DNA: TGTGCCAGCAGCCCGTCTGGGGGTTACTCCGGCGAAAAACTGTTTTTT. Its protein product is CASSPSGGYSGEKLFF. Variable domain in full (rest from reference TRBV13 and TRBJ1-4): AAGVIQSPRHLIKEKRETATLKCYPIPRHDTVYWYQQGPGQDPQFLISFYEKMQSDKGSIPDRFSAQQFSDYHSELNMSSLELGDSALYFCASSPSGGYSGEKLFFGSGTQLSVL.

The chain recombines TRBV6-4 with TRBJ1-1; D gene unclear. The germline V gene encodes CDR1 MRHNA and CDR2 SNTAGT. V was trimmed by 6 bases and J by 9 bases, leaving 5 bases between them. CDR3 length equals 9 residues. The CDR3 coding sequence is TGTGCCAGCAGGGGGAAAGCTTTCTTT. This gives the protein CASRGKAFF.

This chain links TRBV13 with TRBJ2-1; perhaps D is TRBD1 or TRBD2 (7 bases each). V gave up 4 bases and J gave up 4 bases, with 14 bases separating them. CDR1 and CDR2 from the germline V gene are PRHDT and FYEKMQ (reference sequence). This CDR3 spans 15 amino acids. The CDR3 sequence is CASSWEGAIYNEQFF. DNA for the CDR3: TGTGCCAGCAGCTGGGAGGGGGCCATATACAATGAGCAGTTCTTC.

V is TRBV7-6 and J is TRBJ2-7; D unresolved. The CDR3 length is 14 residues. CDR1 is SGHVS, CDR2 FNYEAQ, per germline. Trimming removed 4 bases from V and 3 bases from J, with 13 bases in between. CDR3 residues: CASSSRPQFYEQYF. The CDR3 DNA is TGTGCCAGCAGCTCGCGGCCCCAATTCTACGAGCAGTACTTC.

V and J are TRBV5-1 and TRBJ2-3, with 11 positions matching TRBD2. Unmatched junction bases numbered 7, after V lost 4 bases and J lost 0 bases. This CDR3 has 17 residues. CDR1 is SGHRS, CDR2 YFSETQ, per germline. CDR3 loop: CASSARLAGTSTDTQYF. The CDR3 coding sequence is TGCGCCAGCAGCGCGCGACTAGCGGGGACTAGCACAGATACGCAGTATTTT.

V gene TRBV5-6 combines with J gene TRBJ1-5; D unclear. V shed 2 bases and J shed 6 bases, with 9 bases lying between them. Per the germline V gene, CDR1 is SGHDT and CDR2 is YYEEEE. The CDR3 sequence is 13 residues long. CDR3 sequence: CASSFYTTQPQHF. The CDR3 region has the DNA TGTGCCAGCAGCTTCTACACGACTCAGCCCCAGCATTTT.

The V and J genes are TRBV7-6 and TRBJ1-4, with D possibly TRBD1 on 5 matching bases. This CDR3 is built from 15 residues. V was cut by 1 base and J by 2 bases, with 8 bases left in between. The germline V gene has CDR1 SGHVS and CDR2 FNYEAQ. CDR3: CASSLEGMTNEKLFF. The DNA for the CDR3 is TGTGCCAGCAGCTTAGAGGGGATGACTAATGAAAAACTGTTTTTT.

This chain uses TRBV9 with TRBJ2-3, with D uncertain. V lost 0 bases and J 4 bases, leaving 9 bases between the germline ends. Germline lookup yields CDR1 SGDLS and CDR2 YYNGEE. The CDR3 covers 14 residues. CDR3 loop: CASSVASSPDTQYF. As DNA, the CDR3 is TGTGCCAGCAGCGTAGCTAGTAGCCCAGATACGCAGTATTTT.

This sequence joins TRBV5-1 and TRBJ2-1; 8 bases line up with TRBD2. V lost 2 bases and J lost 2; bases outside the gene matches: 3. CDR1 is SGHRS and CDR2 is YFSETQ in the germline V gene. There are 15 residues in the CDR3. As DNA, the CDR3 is TGCGCCAGCAGCTTAAGCGGGGGTGCCTACAATGAGCAGTTCTTC. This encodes CASSLSGGAYNEQFF.